Listed here are 11 T cell receptor beta chains from one sample, sequenced in a study of cytomegalovirus exposure and HLA in healthy donors. With 60 Vbeta and 13 Jbeta primers, the PCR was carried out. Clones were sequenced by immunoSEQ multiplex PCR, and TCRdb holds only the in-frame ones, with some missing. The sample shows some 110,000 clones, 73% of them seen only once. The specimen sequenced was PBMCs. These receptors were obtained from a man between 60 and 75 years old in good health and CMV-seropositive.

As DNA, the CDR3 is TGTGCCAGCAGAGACCAGGGGTGGGGCTACACCTTC. It yields the protein CASRDQGWGYTF. The rearrangement joins TRBV6-1 to TRBJ1-2; a weak D match, TRBD1 (6 bases). This CDR3 contains 12 residues. V lost 6 bases and J lost 8, with 13 bases in between. CDR1 MNHNS and CDR2 SASEGT come from the germline V gene.

The chain employs TRBV30 and TRBJ1-5; 8 positions match TRBD1. CDR3 length equals 13 residues. CDR1 is GTSNPN, CDR2 SVGIG, per germline (reference sequence). V shed 2 bases, J shed 4 bases, and the junction held 1 base outside the gene matches. CDR3 DNA: TGTGCCTGGAGTTACAGGGGGAATCAGCCCCAGCATTTT. Translated, it gives CAWSYRGNQPQHF.

The chain carries TRBV4-1 and TRBJ1-3; unclear D gene. Germline V CDR1 and CDR2: MGHRA, YSYEKL. The CDR3 is made up of 16 amino acids. The V end was cut by 0 bases, the J end by 4 bases, with 13 bases between. The CDR3 DNA reads TGCGCCAGCAGCCAAGAGGTAACGGGGTCAGGAAACACCATATATTTT. This translates into CASSQEVTGSGNTIYF.

V and J are TRBV30 and TRBJ1-2; D may be TRBD1 (6 bases). This CDR3 is built from 12 residues. Trimming removed 2 bases at V and 5 bases at J, with 9 bases between. Germline CDR1 reads GTSNPN; CDR2 reads SVGIG (reference sequence). CDR3 protein: CAWSSQGYGYTF. The CDR3 DNA sequence: TGTGCCTGGAGTTCCCAGGGGTATGGCTACACCTTC.

J is TRBJ1-2 and V is TRBV4-2; a possible D gene is TRBD1 (5 bases). The CDR3 has 15 amino acids. Per the germline V gene, CDR1 is LGHNA and CDR2 is YNFKEQ. Trimming took off 0 bases at V and 3 bases at J, with 11 bases between the two ends. In DNA, the CDR3 is TGTGCCAGCAGCCAAGATCTGCAGGGCTACTATGGCTACACCTTC. It specifies CASSQDLQGYYGYTF.

The rearrangement links TRBV11-3 to TRBJ2-2; no definite D call. CDR3 length: 14 amino acids. V lost 6 bases, J lost 0 bases, and 8 bases lay in between. Per germline, CDR1 SGHNT and CDR2 YENEEA. This CDR3 reads CASRLDPNTGELFF. CDR3 nucleotides: TGTGCCAGCAGGCTAGACCCGAACACCGGGGAGCTGTTTTTT. Full variable domain (outside the CDR3, taken from reference TRBV11-3 and TRBJ2-2): EAGVVQSPRYKIIEKKQPVAFWCNPISGHNTLYWYLQNLGQGPELLIRYENEEAVDDSQLPKDRFSAERLKGVDSTLKIQPAELGDSAVYLCASRLDPNTGELFFGEGSRLTVL.

This chain joins TRBV11-2 and TRBJ1-1; 9 bases line up with TRBD1. J gave up 5 bases and V 5 bases, and 6 bases lay outside the gene matches. The CDR3 runs 14 residues. Per the germline V gene, CDR1 is SGHAT and CDR2 is FQNNGV. The CDR3 DNA follows: TGTGCCAGCAGCCGAGGGACAGGGTTAACTGAAGCTTTCTTT. It translates to CASSRGTGLTEAFF.

V is TRBV15 and J is TRBJ1-1; 7 bases agree with TRBD1. This CDR3 has 15 amino acids. Germline trimming cut 5 bases from V and 0 bases from J; bases unmatched to any gene: 6. The V gene's germline CDR1 is LNHNV and CDR2 YYDKDF (reference sequence). This chain's CDR3 is CATSPWTGLNTEAFF. The CDR3 coding sequence is TGTGCCACCAGCCCGTGGACAGGATTGAACACTGAAGCTTTCTTT.

V is TRBV6-1 and J is TRBJ1-5, with no clear D. The V end was cut by 10 bases, the J end by 4 bases, with 14 bases between. The CDR3 spans 13 residues. Germline V CDR1 and CDR2: MNHNS, SASEGT. The CDR3 DNA reads TGTGCCACCGTGGTGGGCCTTAATCAGCCCCAGCATTTT. Its translation is CATVVGLNQPQHF.

Only a few counts were recorded for this clone. The chain combines TRBV2 with TRBJ1-4; maybe TRBD1 (6 bases). This CDR3 is 13 amino acids long. V lost 10 bases, J lost 7 bases, and 16 bases lay in between. The germline V gene has CDR1 SNHLY and CDR2 FYNNEI. The DNA for the CDR3 is TGTGCCACCAACAGGGCCAGAGGTGAAAAACTGTTTTTT. Amino acid sequence: CATNRARGEKLFF.

The chain uses TRBV11-2 and TRBJ1-1; possible D gene TRBD1, 5 bases. This CDR3 spans 15 amino acids. V lost 5 bases and J 9 bases, leaving 22 bases between the germline ends. Germline V lookup: CDR1 SGHAT, CDR2 FQNNGV. The CDR3 DNA reads as TGTGCCAGCAGCCCCGCTCGGGGGAACCGTACACAAGCTTTCTTT. It encodes CASSPARGNRTQAFF.